This entry is about one T cell receptor (beta chain). The sample comes from a study of control samples from healthy donors and cancer patients. Profiling relied on immunoSEQ multiplex PCR, and the TCRdb table lists in-frame clones only, not all of them. There are 100,000 to 150,000 clones in the sample; roughly nine tenths occur only once, and approximately 8% lies in the top ten. Sequenced: PBMCs. The origin of this receptor is a man in his fifties or sixties with head and neck cancer.

CDR3 residues: CASSYTGGAVFTGELFF. The CDR3 DNA follows: TGTGCCAGCAGTTACACAGGGGGCGCGGTCTTTACCGGGGAGCTGTTTTTT. J is TRBJ2-2 and V is TRBV27; 9 bases are shared with TRBD1. Trimming at V came to 4 bases and at J to 5 bases, leaving 11 bases not matched to a gene. CDR3 length: 17 amino acids. Germline V gene sequence: CDR1 MNHEY, CDR2 SMNVEV (reference sequence).